The TCR beta chain under discussion was sequenced for a study of vaccination effects on CD4 cells after COVID-19. As to this clone: Its cognate antigen is unknown.

Sequencing was performed with immunoSEQ multiplex PCR; in TCRdb, only in-frame clones are kept and a portion is missing. This sample has 20,000 to 25,000 clones, with 75% to 85% found just once. Before any sequencing was done, the ViraFEST assay used viral peptide pools to expand antigen-specific CD4+ T cells. Scientists isolated CD4+ T cells after a roughly 9-day culture period ended. Participants were vaccinated with two doses of either the BNT162b2 or mRNA-1273 vaccine. IL-2 medium took the place of half the medium on both days 3 and 7. The germline V gene encodes CDR1 MGHRA and CDR2 YSYEKL. This CDR3 has 16 amino acids. Trimming cost V 0 bases and J 5 bases; bases outside gene matches: 8.

The sample was CD4+ T cells from PBMCs cultured with SARS-CoV-2 spike peptides, taken after COVID-19 vaccination. The chain uses TRBV4-1 and TRBJ2-3; 7 bases match TRBD1. The TCR was taken from a human donor who received a COVID-19 vaccine. Some clones in this sample may be carry-over from other donors' samples. CDR3 coding DNA: TGCGCCAGCAGCCAAGAGTCCAGGGGGATCGGAGATACGCAGTATTTT. Translating gives CASSQESRGIGDTQYF.